The 6 T cell receptor beta chains below all came from one sample that was sequenced in a study of cytomegalovirus exposure and HLA in healthy donors. PCR used 60 Vbeta primers and 13 Jbeta primers. Sequencing was performed with immunoSEQ multiplex PCR; in TCRdb, only in-frame clones are kept and a portion is missing. In the table there are some 97,000 clones, around three quarters of which are singletons. The sample was PBMCs. These receptors were collected from a woman aged 45-65 years in good health and CMV-seropositive.

The genes are TRBV7-9 and TRBJ2-2, with 10 bases lining up with TRBD2. With V trimmed by 4 bases and J by 0 bases, 5 bases remained unmatched. The CDR3 sequence is 17 residues long. Germline V gene sequence: CDR1 SEHNR, CDR2 FQNEAQ (reference sequence). In nucleotides, the CDR3 is TGTGCCAGCAGCTCCACTAGCGGGGCCACGAACACCGGGGAGCTGTTTTTT. The encoded protein is CASSSTSGATNTGELFF.

V gene TRBV30 combines with J gene TRBJ1-1; no clear D gene. The V gene lost 0 bases and the J gene lost 2 bases, with 4 bases spanning the gap. Germline V gene lookup returns CDR1 GTSNPN and CDR2 SVGIG (reference sequence). The CDR3 contains 12 residues. The CDR3: CAWSVLNTEAFF. CDR3 DNA sequence: TGTGCCTGGAGTGTTTTAAACACTGAAGCTTTCTTT.

The V and J genes are TRBV7-9 and TRBJ2-3; weak D call: TRBD1 (6 bases). In germline, CDR1 is SEHNR, CDR2 FQNEAQ (reference sequence). CDR3 length equals 14 residues. V lost 5 bases, J lost 6 bases, and 15 bases lay in between. This chain's CDR3 is CASSNSDSSDTQYF. CDR3 DNA sequence: TGTGCCAGCAGCAACTCGGACAGTTCCGATACGCAGTATTTT.

The chain links TRBV6-1 to TRBJ2-7; 7 nucleotides align to TRBD1. Trimming cost V 6 bases and J 4 bases; bases outside gene matches: 3. This CDR3 spans 12 amino acids. The germline gives CDR1 MNHNS, CDR2 SASEGT. CDR3 sequence (DNA): TGTGCCAGCAGCTCGACAGGGTACGAGCAGTACTTC. It codes for CASSSTGYEQYF.

This chain uses TRBV6-5 with TRBJ1-5, with a possible D match to TRBD1 (5 bases). The V gene lost 0 bases and the J gene lost 1 base, with 10 bases spanning the gap. The length of the CDR3 is 16 residues. Looked up from germline, CDR1 is MNHEY and CDR2 is SVGAGI. Written as DNA, the CDR3 is TGTGCCAGCAGTTACTCGGGGAGGGGAAGCAATCAGCCCCAGCATTTT. It encodes CASSYSGRGSNQPQHF.

V is TRBV30 and J is TRBJ1-2; 8 nucleotides match TRBD1. Trimming cost V 5 bases and J 4 bases; bases outside gene matches: 9. CDR1 is GTSNPN and CDR2 is SVGIG in the germline V gene (reference sequence). The CDR3 contains 14 residues. The CDR3 protein is CAWVTQGGVYGYTF. The DNA of the CDR3 is TGTGCCTGGGTGACACAGGGGGGGGTCTATGGCTACACCTTC.